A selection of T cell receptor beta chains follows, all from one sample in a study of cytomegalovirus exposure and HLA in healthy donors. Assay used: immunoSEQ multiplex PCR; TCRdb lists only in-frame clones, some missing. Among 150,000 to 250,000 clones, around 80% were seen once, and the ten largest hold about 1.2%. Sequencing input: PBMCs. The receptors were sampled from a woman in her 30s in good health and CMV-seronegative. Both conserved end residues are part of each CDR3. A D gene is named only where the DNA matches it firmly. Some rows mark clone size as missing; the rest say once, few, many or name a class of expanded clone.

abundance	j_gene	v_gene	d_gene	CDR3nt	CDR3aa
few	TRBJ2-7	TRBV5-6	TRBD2	TGTGCCAGCAGCCCGATTAGCGGGAGTGGCTCCTACGAGCAGTACTTC	CASSPISGSGSYEQYF
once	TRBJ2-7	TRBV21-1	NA	TGTGCCAGCAGCTTCCGACCTGGGCAGGGGCGCCCCTTTCCCTACGAGCAGTACTTC	CASSFRPGQGRPFPYEQYF
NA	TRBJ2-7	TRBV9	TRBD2	TGTGCCAGCAGCGCCTCAGCGGGGGTCTCCTACGAGCAGTACTTC	CASSASAGVSYEQYF
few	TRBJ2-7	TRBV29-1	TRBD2	TGCAGCGTTGTCGGAGCTAGCGGGGGGGATCCCTACGAGCAGTACTTC	CSVVGASGGDPYEQYF
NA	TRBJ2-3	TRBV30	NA	TGTGCCTGGAGTCTTAGCGGCACAGATACGCAGTATTTT	CAWSLSGTDTQYF
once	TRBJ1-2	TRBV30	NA	TGTGCCTGGACTGCGGCTATCTATGGCTACACCTTC	CAWTAAIYGYTF
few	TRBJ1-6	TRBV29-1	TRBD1	TGCAGCGTCACGACAGGGGATAATTCACCCCTCCACTTT	CSVTTGDNSPLHF
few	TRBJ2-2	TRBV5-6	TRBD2	TGTGCCAGCAGCCTTAGCGGGTGGGGCTTTACCGGGGAGCTGTTTTTT	CASSLSGWGFTGELFF
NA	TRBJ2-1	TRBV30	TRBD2	TGTGCCTGGAGTATTGCTAGCGGTATGGATGAGCAGTTCTTC	CAWSIASGMDEQFF
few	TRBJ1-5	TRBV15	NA	TGTGCCACCAGCAGAGATGGGGCAGGGGTGATTAGCAATCAGCCCCAGCATTTT	CATSRDGAGVISNQPQHF
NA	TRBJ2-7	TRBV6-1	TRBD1	TGTGCCAGCAGCTACGGGACAGGGATCTCCTACGAGCAGTACTTC	CASSYGTGISYEQYF
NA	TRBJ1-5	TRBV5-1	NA	TGCGCCAGCAGCGAGGCGGGGGCGAGCAATCAGCCCCAGCATTTT	CASSEAGASNQPQHF
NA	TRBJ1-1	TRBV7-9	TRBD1	TGTGCCAGCAGCTTAGGTGGGACAGGGGGCGCAAAGAGTGAAGCTTTCTTT	CASSLGGTGGAKSEAFF
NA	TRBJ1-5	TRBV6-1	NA	TGTGCCAGCGAAGGACTGTCCAAGAATCAGCCCCAGCATTTT	CASEGLSKNQPQHF
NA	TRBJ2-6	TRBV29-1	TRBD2	TGCAGCGTTCGCATAGCGGGAGACTGGGCCAACGTCCTGACTTTC	CSVRIAGDWANVLTF
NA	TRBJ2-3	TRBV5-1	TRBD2	TGCGCCAGCAGCTTGGCCTCAGGTAGCGGGGGCTCCACAGATACGCAGTATTTT	CASSLASGSGGSTDTQYF
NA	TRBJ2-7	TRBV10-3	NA	TGTGCCACTACAGGGAGCTCCTACGAGCAGTACTTC	CATTGSSYEQYF
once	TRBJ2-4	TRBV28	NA	TGTGCCAGCAGTCTCCTTAGAAACATTCAGTACTTC	CASSLLRNIQYF
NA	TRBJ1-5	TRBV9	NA	TGTGCCAGCTCAGAAGGACATAGCAATCAGCCCCAGCATTTT	CASSEGHSNQPQHF
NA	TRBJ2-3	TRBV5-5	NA	TGTGCCAGCATCACCGACTATCCTGGAGGGCAGTATTTT	CASITDYPGGQYF
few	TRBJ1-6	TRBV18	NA	TGTGCCAGCTCACCTGACAGGAATTCACCCCTCCACTTT	CASSPDRNSPLHF
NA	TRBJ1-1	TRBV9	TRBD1	TGTGCCAGCAGCGTTATACAGGGGGGTACTGAAGCTTTCTTT	CASSVIQGGTEAFF
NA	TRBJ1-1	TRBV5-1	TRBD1	TGCGCCAGCAGCGGCGGGACAGGGGTGAACACTGAAGCTTTCTTT	CASSGGTGVNTEAFF
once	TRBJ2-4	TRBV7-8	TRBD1	TGTGCCAGCAGCTTAGACCTTGGGGACAGGGGGTTAAACATTCAGTACTTC	CASSLDLGDRGLNIQYF
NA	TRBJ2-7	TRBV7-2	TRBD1	TGTGCCAGCAGCGGACAGGGGGGAACCTACGAGCAGTACTTC	CASSGQGGTYEQYF
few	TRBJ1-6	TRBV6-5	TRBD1	TGTGCCAGCAGGGGACAGGGTTCCTATAATTCACCCCTCCACTTT	CASRGQGSYNSPLHF
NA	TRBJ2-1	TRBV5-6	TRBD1	TGTGCCAGCAGCTTGGAGACAGGGGATGAGCAGTTCTTC	CASSLETGDEQFF
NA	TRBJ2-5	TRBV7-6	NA	TGTGCCAGCAGCTTAAAGGGACGGGGGGAGACCCAGTACTTC	CASSLKGRGETQYF
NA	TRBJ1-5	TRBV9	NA	TGTGCCAGCAGCTCGGGCGCGGGGCAGCCCCAGCATTTT	CASSSGAGQPQHF
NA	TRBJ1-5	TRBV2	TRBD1	TGTGCCAGCAGGCCTACAGGGGGGGGCACCAATCAGCCCCAGCATTTT	CASRPTGGGTNQPQHF
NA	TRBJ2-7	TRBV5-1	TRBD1	TGCGCCAGCAGCCCGCAGGGGGTTCCCTACGAGCAGTACTTC	CASSPQGVPYEQYF